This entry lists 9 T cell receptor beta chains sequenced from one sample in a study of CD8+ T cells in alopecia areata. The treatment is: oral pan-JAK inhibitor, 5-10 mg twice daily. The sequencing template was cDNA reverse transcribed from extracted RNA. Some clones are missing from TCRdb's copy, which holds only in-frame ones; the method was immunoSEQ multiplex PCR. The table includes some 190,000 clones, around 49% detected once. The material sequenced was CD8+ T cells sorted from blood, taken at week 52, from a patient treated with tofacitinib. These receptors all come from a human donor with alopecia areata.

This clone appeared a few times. The CDR3 bases are TGTGCCAGCAGCGGTAGAGGGCGGGGGGCCTTCAATGAGCAGTTCTTC. Amino acids: CASSGRGRGAFNEQFF. The rearrangement uses TRBV7-8 and TRBJ2-1; TRBD2 agrees at 8 bases. The CDR3 runs to 16 residues. V shed 5 bases, J shed 6 bases, and the junction held 12 bases outside the gene matches. Germline V CDR1 and CDR2: SGHVS, FQNEAQ.

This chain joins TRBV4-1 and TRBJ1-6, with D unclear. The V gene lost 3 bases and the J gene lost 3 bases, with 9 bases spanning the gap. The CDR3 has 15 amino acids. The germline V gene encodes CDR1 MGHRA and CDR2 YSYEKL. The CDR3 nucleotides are TGCGCCAGCAGCCAGGAGGCGATCTATAATTCACCCCTCCACTTT. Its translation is CASSQEAIYNSPLHF.

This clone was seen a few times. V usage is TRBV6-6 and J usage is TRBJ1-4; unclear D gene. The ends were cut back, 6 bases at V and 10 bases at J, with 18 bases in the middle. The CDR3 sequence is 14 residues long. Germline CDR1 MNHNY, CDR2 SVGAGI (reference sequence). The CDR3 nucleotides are TGTGCCAGCAGCCCCACACGCGGTGGGGTAAAACTGTTTTTT. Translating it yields CASSPTRGGVKLFF.

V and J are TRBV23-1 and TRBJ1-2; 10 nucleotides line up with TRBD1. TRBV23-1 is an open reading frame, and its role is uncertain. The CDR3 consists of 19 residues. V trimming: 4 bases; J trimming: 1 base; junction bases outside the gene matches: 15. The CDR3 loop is CASSPTTGEGQGVNYGYTF. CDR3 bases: TGCGCCAGCAGTCCCACGACCGGGGAAGGACAGGGGGTTAACTATGGCTACACCTTC.

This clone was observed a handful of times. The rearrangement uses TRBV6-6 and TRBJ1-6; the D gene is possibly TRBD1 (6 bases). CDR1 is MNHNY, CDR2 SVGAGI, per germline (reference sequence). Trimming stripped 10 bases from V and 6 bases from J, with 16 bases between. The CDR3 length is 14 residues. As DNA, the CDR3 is TGTGCCACAACTACGACAGGCGGTAATTCACCCCTCCACTTT. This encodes CATTTTGGNSPLHF.

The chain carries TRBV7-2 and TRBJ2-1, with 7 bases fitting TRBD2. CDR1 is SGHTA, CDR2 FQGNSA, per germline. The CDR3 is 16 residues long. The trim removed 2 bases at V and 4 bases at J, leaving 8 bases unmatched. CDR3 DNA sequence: TGTGCCAGCAGCTTAATGGCGGGGGTCCTTTACAATGAGCAGTTCTTC. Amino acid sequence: CASSLMAGVLYNEQFF.

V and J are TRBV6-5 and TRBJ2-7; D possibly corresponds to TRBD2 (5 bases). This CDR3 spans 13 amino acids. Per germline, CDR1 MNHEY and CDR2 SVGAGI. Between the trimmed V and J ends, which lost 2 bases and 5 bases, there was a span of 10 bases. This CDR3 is CASSYPEGNEQYF. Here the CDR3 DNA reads TGTGCCAGCAGTTACCCCGAGGGTAACGAGCAGTACTTC.

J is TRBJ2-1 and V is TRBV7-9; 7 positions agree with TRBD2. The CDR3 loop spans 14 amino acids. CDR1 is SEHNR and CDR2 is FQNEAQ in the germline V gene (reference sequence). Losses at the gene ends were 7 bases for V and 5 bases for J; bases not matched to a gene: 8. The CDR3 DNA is TGTGCCAGCACCCGGGGAGGGTCCCACAATGAGCAGTTCTTC. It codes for CASTRGGSHNEQFF.

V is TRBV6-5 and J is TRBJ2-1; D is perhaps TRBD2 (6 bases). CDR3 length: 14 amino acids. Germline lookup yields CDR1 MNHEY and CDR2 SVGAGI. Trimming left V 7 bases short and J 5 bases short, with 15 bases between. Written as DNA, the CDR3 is TGTGCCAGCACGCCCGGTGGGGAGGACAATGAGCAGTTCTTC. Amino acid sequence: CASTPGGEDNEQFF.